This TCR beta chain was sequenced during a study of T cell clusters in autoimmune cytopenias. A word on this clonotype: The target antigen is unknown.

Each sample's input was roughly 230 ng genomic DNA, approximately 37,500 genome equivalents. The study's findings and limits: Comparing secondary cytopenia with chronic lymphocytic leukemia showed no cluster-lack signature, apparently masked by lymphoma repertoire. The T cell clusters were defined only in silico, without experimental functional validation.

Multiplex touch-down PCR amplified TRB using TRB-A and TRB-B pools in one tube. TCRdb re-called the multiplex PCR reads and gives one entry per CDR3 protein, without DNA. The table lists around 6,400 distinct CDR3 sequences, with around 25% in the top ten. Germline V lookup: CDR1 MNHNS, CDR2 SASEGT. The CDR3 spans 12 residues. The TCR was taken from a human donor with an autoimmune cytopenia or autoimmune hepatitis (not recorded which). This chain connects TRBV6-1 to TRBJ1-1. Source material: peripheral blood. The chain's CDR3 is CASSEGDGSAFF.